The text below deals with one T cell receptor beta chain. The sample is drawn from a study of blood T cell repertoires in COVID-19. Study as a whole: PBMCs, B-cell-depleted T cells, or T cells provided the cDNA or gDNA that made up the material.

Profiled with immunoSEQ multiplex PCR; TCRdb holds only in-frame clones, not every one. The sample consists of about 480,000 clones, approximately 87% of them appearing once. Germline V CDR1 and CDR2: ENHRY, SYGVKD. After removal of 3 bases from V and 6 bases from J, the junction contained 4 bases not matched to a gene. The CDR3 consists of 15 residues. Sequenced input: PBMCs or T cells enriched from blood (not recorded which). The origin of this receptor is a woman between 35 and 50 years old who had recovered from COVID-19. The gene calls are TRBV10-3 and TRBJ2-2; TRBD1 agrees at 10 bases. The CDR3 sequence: CAISDETGGSGELFF. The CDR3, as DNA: TGTGCCATCAGTGATGAGACAGGGGGCTCCGGGGAGCTGTTTTTT.